Listed below are T cell receptor beta chains from one sample, sequenced in a study of CD8 T cells in Susac syndrome. TCRdb independently ran MiXCR on the immunoSEQ multiplex PCR reads; one entry per CDR3 protein. Here the sample spans 200,000 to 300,000 distinct CDR3 sequences, 90% to 96% being singletons. The specimen sequenced was CD4+ T cells from PBMCs. The source is a human donor with Susac syndrome. CDR3s include the opening cysteine and the closing phenylalanine or tryptophan. The order of the fields is D gene, V gene, CDR3 protein. A D gene is named only where the DNA matches it firmly.

D gene: -
V gene: TRBV10-3
CDR3 protein: CATSVYNEQFF

D gene: TRBD1
V gene: TRBV12-3/TRBV12-4
CDR3 protein: CASSTGTGYETQYF

D gene: -
V gene: TRBV28
CDR3 protein: CASSQSQGVGSGNTIYF

D gene: TRBD1
V gene: TRBV20-1
CDR3 protein: CSARTGNSYEQYF

D gene: TRBD1
V gene: TRBV27
CDR3 protein: CASSLTGRAEAFF

D gene: -
V gene: TRBV20-1
CDR3 protein: CSARDWQGNYEQYF

D gene: -
V gene: TRBV7-9
CDR3 protein: CASSYEANYGYTF

D gene: -
V gene: TRBV28
CDR3 protein: CASSTSAAGMDTEAFF

D gene: -
V gene: TRBV4-1
CDR3 protein: CASSLEVTYGYTF

D gene: TRBD2
V gene: TRBV4-1
CDR3 protein: CASSPLGRLRTDTQYF

D gene: TRBD2
V gene: TRBV15
CDR3 protein: CATSREASGRFDTGELFF

D gene: -
V gene: TRBV2
CDR3 protein: CASSEARLAEQYF

D gene: -
V gene: TRBV3-1
CDR3 protein: CASSQDPQISGYTF

D gene: TRBD2
V gene: TRBV13
CDR3 protein: CASSFLAGGQVSYEQYF

D gene: -
V gene: TRBV29-1
CDR3 protein: CSVVEGLYEQYF

D gene: -
V gene: TRBV20-1
CDR3 protein: CSASGPGLGGEETQYF

D gene: TRBD1
V gene: TRBV20-1
CDR3 protein: CSATGQGAGGYEKLFF

D gene: -
V gene: TRBV20-1
CDR3 protein: CSARASGSTEAFF

D gene: -
V gene: TRBV2
CDR3 protein: CASSREAATDTQYF

D gene: -
V gene: TRBV20-1
CDR3 protein: CSARDLRGWDEQFF

D gene: TRBD2
V gene: TRBV9
CDR3 protein: CASSATGGGTYNEQFF

D gene: -
V gene: TRBV5-4
CDR3 protein: CASSLMTELSYRRTF

D gene: TRBD2
V gene: TRBV20-1
CDR3 protein: CSARISGSSYNEQFF

D gene: -
V gene: TRBV12-3/TRBV12-4
CDR3 protein: CASSPTDILAKNIQYF

D gene: -
V gene: TRBV5-6
CDR3 protein: CASSLVQGLVGYF

D gene: -
V gene: TRBV29-1
CDR3 protein: CSVEDRQIGYTEAFF

D gene: -
V gene: TRBV29-1
CDR3 protein: CSVVSGPGSKEAFF

D gene: -
V gene: TRBV21-1
CDR3 protein: CASSPDQPQHF

D gene: TRBD1
V gene: TRBV7-2
CDR3 protein: CASRRSSGTDSYEQYF

D gene: TRBD1
V gene: TRBV29-1
CDR3 protein: CSCRLAGGYGYTF

D gene: TRBD2
V gene: TRBV30
CDR3 protein: CAWSVTRTSGRGLAKNIQYF

D gene: -
V gene: TRBV29-1
CDR3 protein: CSVRKTAARFYNEQFF

D gene: -
V gene: TRBV5-1
CDR3 protein: CASSHGVGNLNTEAFF

D gene: -
V gene: TRBV5-1
CDR3 protein: CASRQDNEQFF

D gene: -
V gene: TRBV28
CDR3 protein: CASSLRDSSNYGYTF

D gene: -
V gene: TRBV18
CDR3 protein: CASSPNRETEAFF

D gene: -
V gene: TRBV12-3/TRBV12-4
CDR3 protein: CASRSDAQGTQHF

D gene: -
V gene: TRBV12-3/TRBV12-4
CDR3 protein: CASSMDSYQPQHF

D gene: -
V gene: TRBV20-1
CDR3 protein: CSARLDPIWVNEQFF

D gene: -
V gene: TRBV18
CDR3 protein: CASSPTAQGGTEAFF

D gene: -
V gene: TRBV25-1
CDR3 protein: CASSEYLTGMNTEAFF

D gene: -
V gene: TRBV9
CDR3 protein: CASSVTRAKTEQFF

D gene: TRBD1
V gene: TRBV20-1
CDR3 protein: CSVDRGKSSSYNEQFF

D gene: TRBD2
V gene: TRBV28
CDR3 protein: CASSLLSGSAYEQYF

D gene: -
V gene: TRBV15
CDR3 protein: CATSSSDFGRYTF

D gene: -
V gene: TRBV7-7
CDR3 protein: CASSTSGTDTQYF

D gene: -
V gene: TRBV3-1
CDR3 protein: CASTPTPTSSYNEQFF

D gene: -
V gene: TRBV2
CDR3 protein: CASPSNFTDTQYF

D gene: TRBD1
V gene: TRBV28
CDR3 protein: CASSSTGGIGYTF

D gene: TRBD2
V gene: TRBV20-1
CDR3 protein: CSAHLAGGNNEQFF

D gene: TRBD1
V gene: TRBV18
CDR3 protein: CASSPLYRGKAGANVLTF

D gene: -
V gene: TRBV24-1
CDR3 protein: CATSDGGTYNEQFF

D gene: TRBD2
V gene: TRBV4-1
CDR3 protein: CASSQDPGLANTGELFF

D gene: -
V gene: TRBV20-1
CDR3 protein: CSARRGEGNQPQHF

D gene: -
V gene: TRBV20-1
CDR3 protein: CSARDQEGTYGYTF

D gene: -
V gene: TRBV14
CDR3 protein: CASSSGRIQYF